The entry that follows covers one T cell receptor beta chain sequence. What the recovered Cohort 3 donors had was two negative PCRs, clearance, or symptom resolution. This CDR3 has 13 residues. Trimming cost V 6 bases and J 12 bases; bases outside gene matches: 10. Germline loops: CDR1 MDHEN, CDR2 SYDVKM. The sample comes from a study of blood T cell repertoires in COVID-19. Whole-study context: Nucleic acid was either cDNA or gDNA, and it came from T cells, B-cell-depleted T cells, or PBMCs.

Authors' processing steps: Amplification of reference gene primers was used by the study to estimate nucleated cell counts. Here immunoSEQ multiplex PCR was the method, and the copy in TCRdb shows in-frame clones only, minus some. V and J calls plus clone size are reproduced from that table; the DNA served to infer D and trimming. In the table there are around 300,000 clones, approximately 91% of which are singletons. The chain uses TRBV28 and TRBJ2-2; 7 nucleotides match TRBD1. This receptor was taken from a woman aged 40 to 50 who had recovered from COVID-19. The specimen was PBMCs or T cells enriched from blood (not recorded which). The CDR3 protein is CASSPTGNYKLFF. In DNA, the CDR3 is TGTGCCAGCAGCCCGACAGGGAACTATAAGCTGTTTTTT. The full variable domain, completed using reference TRBV28 and TRBJ2-2, is DVKVTQSSRYLVKRTGEKVFLECVQDMDHENMFWYRQDPGLGLRLIYFSYDVKMKEKGDIPEGYSVSREKKERFSLILESASTNQTSMYLCASSPTGNYKLFFGEGSRLTVL.